This TCR beta chain was found in a study of tumor-infiltrating lymphocytes in oesophageal squamous cell carcinoma. Per the germline V gene, CDR1 is SGHTA and CDR2 is FQGNSA. CDR3 length: 14 amino acids. TCRdb fed the PCR reads into MiXCR, producing one record per CDR3 protein. This table holds about 19,000 distinct CDR3 sequences, approximately 39% found once. The chain couples TRBV7-2 to TRBJ2-3, with a possible D match to TRBD1 (5 bases). The J call is doubtful: the DNA matches TRBJ1-2 better. Sequenced input: esophageal tumor tissue. The sequence was obtained from a male donor with esophageal squamous cell carcinoma. The CDR3 nucleotides are TGTGCCAGCAGCGCACCGGGACGGACCTATGGCTACACCTTC. Its protein is CASSAPGRTYGYTF.